These 20 T cell receptor beta chains were sequenced from one sample in a study of blood T cell repertoires in COVID-19. Profiled with immunoSEQ multiplex PCR; TCRdb holds only in-frame clones, not every one. The table shows roughly 250,000 clones, with around nine tenths occurring only once. Material for sequencing was peripheral blood. The receptors were sampled from a man aged 40-55 years who had recovered from COVID-19.

The chain recombines TRBV27 with TRBJ2-1, with TRBD1 matching 9 bases. The CDR3 is made up of 13 amino acids. Germline loops: CDR1 MNHEY, CDR2 SMNVEV (reference sequence). The ends lost 2 bases at V and 15 bases at J; junction bases unmatched: 8. The CDR3 here is CASSLAYRGRTFF. The CDR3 DNA reads TGTGCCAGCAGTTTAGCCTACAGGGGGCGCACGTTCTTC.

The V call is TRBV19, the J call TRBJ1-2; 7 nucleotides agree with TRBD1. Germline V gene sequence: CDR1 LNHDA, CDR2 SQIVND (reference sequence). The CDR3 contains 15 residues. After removal of 5 bases from V and 1 base from J, the junction contained 7 bases not matched to a gene. CDR3 nucleotide sequence: TGTGCCAGTAGTTCTCCAGGGGGATTTAACTATGGCTACACCTTC. Its translation is CASSSPGGFNYGYTF.

This sequence joins TRBV5-4 and TRBJ1-2; a weak D match, TRBD1 (6 bases). Trimming left V 3 bases short and J 8 bases short, with 11 bases between. The CDR3 spans 12 residues. CDR1 SGHNT and CDR2 YYREEE come from the germline V gene (reference sequence). The CDR3 loop is CASSSTGWGYTF. DNA of the CDR3: TGTGCCAGCAGCTCCACAGGGTGGGGCTACACCTTC.

V is TRBV7-3 and J is TRBJ2-7; the match to TRBD2 covers 10 bases. Unmatched junction bases numbered 4, after V lost 5 bases and J lost 3 bases. CDR3 length: 14 amino acids. Germline CDR1 reads SGHTA; CDR2 reads FQGTGA. In DNA form, the CDR3 reads TGTGCCAGCAGCCCAAGGACTAGCGGCTACGAGCAGTACTTC. Residues: CASSPRTSGYEQYF.

The chain combines TRBV2 with TRBJ2-7; TRBD2 matches 14 bases. Germline CDR1 and CDR2: SNHLY and FYNNEI. The CDR3 is made up of 17 amino acids. Losses at the gene ends were 8 bases for V and 3 bases for J; bases not matched to a gene: 12. The DNA of the CDR3 is TGTGCCAGCGCTCCGGGACTAGCGGGAGCGGGGGACTACGAGCAGTACTTC. Translating gives CASAPGLAGAGDYEQYF.

J is TRBJ2-3 and V is TRBV11-2; D unclear. V was clipped by 3 bases and J by 0 bases, with 7 bases between them. This CDR3 has 14 amino acids. Per germline, CDR1 SGHAT and CDR2 FQNNGV. In DNA form, the CDR3 reads TGTGCCAGCAGCTTGGGCGTTAGCACAGATACGCAGTATTTT. Translation gives CASSLGVSTDTQYF.

V usage is TRBV5-1 and J usage is TRBJ2-1; the match to TRBD1 covers 10 bases. Germline V lookup: CDR1 SGHRS, CDR2 YFSETQ. V lost 4 bases and J lost 9; bases outside the gene matches: 13. This CDR3 contains 16 residues. DNA for the CDR3: TGCGCCAGCAGCCCCAAGACAGGGGGCGGAATGGCTGAGCAGTTCTTC. It specifies CASSPKTGGGMAEQFF. The complete variable domain, with remaining parts taken from reference TRBV5-1 and TRBJ2-1, reads KAGVTQTPRYLIKTRGQQVTLSCSPISGHRSVSWYQQTPGQGLQFLFEYFSETQRNKGNFPGRFSGRQFSNSRSEMNVSTLELGDSALYLCASSPKTGGGMAEQFFGPGTRLTVL.

V is TRBV6-5 and J is TRBJ1-1, with D perhaps matching TRBD1 (5 bases). This CDR3 contains 16 residues. Trimming pared 2 bases from V and 1 base from J, leaving 14 bases between. Germline V lookup: CDR1 MNHEY, CDR2 SVGAGI. CDR3 in DNA: TGTGCCAGCAGTTACCTGGACCTGGGGCCGAACACTGAAGCTTTCTTT. Protein product: CASSYLDLGPNTEAFF.

This chain links TRBV6-5 with TRBJ2-1; 11 bases line up with TRBD2. From germline, CDR1 is MNHEY and CDR2 SVGAGI. Trimming took 6 bases from V and 4 from J; bases not matched to a gene: 5. The CDR3 contains 15 residues. CDR3 bases: TGTGCCAGCAGCCGGACTAGCGGGCCTTACAATGAGCAGTTCTTC. It encodes CASSRTSGPYNEQFF.

The gene calls are TRBV9 and TRBJ2-7, with D possibly being TRBD1 (7 bases). This CDR3 has 14 residues. V was clipped by 3 bases and J by 5 bases, with 15 bases between them. CDR1 is SGDLS and CDR2 is YYNGEE in the germline V gene. CDR3 coding DNA: TGTGCCAGCAGCGCCCAGGGCAGGGGGGACGAGCAGTACTTC. It yields the protein CASSAQGRGDEQYF.

The chain uses TRBV6-2 or TRBV6-3 and TRBJ2-7, with TRBD2 matching over 12 bases. The CDR3 covers 16 residues. Trimming removed 0 bases from V and 4 bases from J; junction bases left unmatched: 4. The V gene's germline CDR1 is MNHEY and CDR2 SVGEGT. This chain's CDR3 is CASSYSGTSGRYEQYF. DNA for the CDR3: TGTGCCAGCAGTTACTCGGGTACTAGCGGGAGGTACGAGCAGTACTTC.

This clone has a handful of counts. Because the CDR3's place on the DNA is in doubt, the DNA is left out and the CDR3 is given as listed by TCRdb. V is TRBV12-1 and J is TRBJ1-5. TRBV12-1 is termed a pseudogene. Inclusive of both ends, the CDR3 amounts to 19 amino acids. CDR3 in amino acids: CASSFVGAGSPPTYQPQHF.

This clone was observed many times. J is TRBJ1-6 and V is TRBV19; 7 nucleotides agree with TRBD1. CDR1 LNHDA and CDR2 SQIVND come from the germline V gene (reference sequence). V shed 4 bases and J 8 bases; nucleotides not matched to a gene: 20. There are 19 residues in the CDR3. The CDR3 is CASSNTRGTADFLDSPLHF. CDR3 coding DNA: TGTGCCAGTAGTAACACGAGGGGGACAGCGGACTTTCTAGATTCACCCCTCCACTTT.

The CDR3 protein is CAISPAGSQETQYF. The CDR3 DNA reads TGTGCCATCAGTCCAGCGGGGTCCCAAGAGACCCAGTACTTC. The chain has TRBV10-3 and TRBJ2-5; 7 bases fit TRBD2. The germline V gene encodes CDR1 ENHRY and CDR2 SYGVKD. The CDR3 runs 14 residues. The V gene end was trimmed by 5 bases and the J gene end by 1 base; junction bases not matched to a gene: 4.

The V gene is TRBV7-9, the J gene TRBJ2-1, with TRBD2 as a possible D gene (6 bases). The germline CDR1 and CDR2 sequences are SEHNR and FQNEAQ (reference sequence). The CDR3 sequence is 12 residues long. V was clipped by 5 bases and J by 7 bases, with 9 bases between them. The CDR3 loop is CASSQGRNEQFF. The DNA for the CDR3 is TGTGCCAGCAGCCAAGGGAGGAATGAGCAGTTCTTC.

Relative to its sample, this clone is medium-sized. V usage is TRBV2 and J usage is TRBJ1-2, with 7 bases aligning to TRBD1. V gave up 5 bases and J gave up 8 bases; unmatched junction bases: 8. Germline V gene data show CDR1 as SNHLY and CDR2 as FYNNEI. CDR3 length equals 13 residues. CDR3 sequence (DNA): TGTGCCAGCAGTTTAGTGACAGGGTACGGCTACACCTTC. It is translated as CASSLVTGYGYTF.

The chain combines TRBV12-5 with TRBJ2-2; weak D call: TRBD2 (5 bases). CDR1 and CDR2 (germline): LGHNT, FRNRAP. Trimming stripped 5 bases from V and 2 bases from J, with 18 bases between. This CDR3 is 17 amino acids long. DNA of the CDR3: TGTGCTAGTGGTCCCCGGGCCGGGGTGGGTAACACCGGGGAGCTGTTTTTT. It is translated as CASGPRAGVGNTGELFF.

In this sample, this clone turned up once. The genes are TRBV11-3 and TRBJ1-6; unclear D gene. CDR3 size: 9 residues. Germline lookup yields CDR1 SGHNT and CDR2 YENEEA. Trimming cost V 6 bases and J 11 bases, with 2 bases left between them. For the CDR3, the DNA is TGTGCCAGCAGTACACCCCTCCACTTT. Its translation is CASSTPLHF.

J is TRBJ1-3 and V is TRBV7-2; D remains ambiguous. Between the trimmed V and J ends, which lost 5 bases and 6 bases, there was a span of 17 bases. The length of the CDR3 is 15 residues. Germline V gene lookup returns CDR1 SGHTA and CDR2 FQGNSA. The CDR3 sequence: CASSLTRGVANTIYF. CDR3 DNA sequence: TGTGCCAGCAGCCTAACGCGCGGGGTGGCAAACACCATATATTTT.

This chain links TRBV12-2 with TRBJ2-1; TRBD2, as called in the table, went unchecked against the DNA. TRBV12-2 constitutes a pseudogene. CDR3 length equals 15 residues. The chain's CDR3 is CASRRGGAQYNEQFF. The CDR3 region has the DNA TGTGCAAGTCGCAGGGGGGGAGCGCAGTACAATGAGCAGTTCTTC.